This is a list of T cell receptor beta chains from one sample in a study of blood T cell repertoires in COVID-19. Generated by immunoSEQ multiplex PCR, the TCRdb table keeps only in-frame clones and is missing some. The sample consists of fewer than 40,000 clones, less than 90% of them appearing once. Sequencing input: peripheral blood. These receptors were obtained from a woman over 75 with active or convalescent COVID-19. Each CDR3 is given with its conserved first and last residue. A D gene is named only where the DNA matches it firmly. Size values are once, few and many counts, or a class for expanded clones, and some rows have none.

cdr3_aa cdr3_nt d_call v_call clone_size cdr3_length j_call
CASSLSGTKNTEAFF TGTGCCAGCTCACTATCCGGGACAAAGAACACTGAAGCTTTCTTT NA TRBV18 few 15 TRBJ1-1
CASSPQTSGGQETQYF TGTGCCAGCTCACCACAGACTAGCGGGGGACAAGAGACCCAGTACTTC TRBD2 TRBV18 NA 16 TRBJ2-5
CASRPGDLSTDTQYF TGTGCCAGCAGGCCAGGGGATTTGAGCACAGATACGCAGTATTTT NA TRBV6-6 NA 15 TRBJ2-3
CASSVESGGPYTGSYNEQFF TGTGCCAGCAGCGTAGAGTCCGGGGGGCCTTACACAGGCTCCTACAATGAGCAGTTCTTC NA TRBV9 NA 20 TRBJ2-1
CATSREKWDRVGEKLFF TGTGCCACCAGCAGAGAAAAGTGGGACAGGGTGGGAGAAAAACTGTTTTTT TRBD1 TRBV15 few 17 TRBJ1-4
CASSLALVGQPRTNSPLHF TGCGCCAGCAGCTTGGCCCTAGTGGGACAGCCGAGGACTAATTCACCCCTCCACTTT TRBD1 TRBV5-1 NA 19 TRBJ1-6
CASSLQVGTPNNEQFF TGTGCCAGCTCACTTCAGGTCGGGACACCGAACAATGAGCAGTTCTTC NA TRBV18 NA 16 TRBJ2-1
CASSQDRVITEAFF TGTGCCAGCTCCCAAGACAGGGTCATCACTGAAGCTTTCTTT TRBD1 TRBV18 once 14 TRBJ1-1
CASSEVFAAGGIQPQHF TGTGCCAGCAGTGAGGTTTTTGCGGCAGGGGGCATACAGCCCCAGCATTTT TRBD1 TRBV2 NA 17 TRBJ1-5
CARSKALDEQYF TGTGCCAGAAGCAAAGCGCTCGACGAGCAGTACTTC NA TRBV5-3 NA 12 TRBJ2-7